The rows below give T cell receptor beta chains drawn from one sample of a study of shared clonotypes between healthy human individuals. Here immunoSEQ multiplex PCR was the method, and the copy in TCRdb shows in-frame clones only, minus some. The sample shows around 2,000,000 clones, just under 95% of them seen only once. The sample was naive CD8+ T cells sorted from blood. These receptor sequences come from a young man in good health. Both conserved end residues are part of each CDR3. The D gene is left open where the match is weak. The size entry is marked missing in some rows and otherwise reads once, few, many or a size class.

>.|TRBV5-1|13|.|TRBJ2-7
TGCGCCAGCAGCCAGTTTCCCTCCTACGAGCAGTACTTC
CASSQFPSYEQYF
>TRBD2|TRBV6-5|15|.|TRBJ2-1
TGTGCCAGCACTATCGGACTAGCGGGATACAATGAGCAGTTCTTC
CASTIGLAGYNEQFF
>TRBD2|TRBV28|16|.|TRBJ2-7
TGTGCCAGCAGCCCCGGGACTAGCGGATTCTCCTACGAGCAGTACTTC
CASSPGTSGFSYEQYF
>TRBD1|TRBV4-1|16|.|TRBJ2-7
TGCGCCAGCAGCCAAGATACACGGGACAGCTCCTACGAGCAGTACTTC
CASSQDTRDSSYEQYF
>.|TRBV4-1|12|few|TRBJ2-7
TGCGCCAGCAGCCAAGATCCGTACGAGCAGTACTTC
CASSQDPYEQYF
>TRBD1|TRBV28|12|.|TRBJ1-2
TGTGCCAGCAGCTCGGGACAGGGAGGCTACACCTTC
CASSSGQGGYTF
>.|TRBV9|15|.|TRBJ2-7
TGTGCCAGCAGCGTAGACGGGACATTGGACTACGAGCAGTACTTC
CASSVDGTLDYEQYF
>TRBD1|TRBV5-3|15|.|TRBJ2-7
TGTGCCAGAAGCTTCAGGTTTTGTCAGGGGGTCGAGCAGTACTTC
CARSFRFCQGVEQYF
>.|TRBV2|14|once|TRBJ1-4
TGTGCCAGCAGTGAAATTACGCAGCCCTTAAAACTGTTTTTT
CASSEITQPLKLFF
>.|TRBV9|14|.|TRBJ1-1
TGTGCCAGCAGCGTAGCTGGGGGGGCCACTGAAGCTTTCTTT
CASSVAGGATEAFF
>.|TRBV2|12|few|TRBJ2-7
TGTGCCAGCACTCTACACCGTAGGGAGCAGTACTTC
CASTLHRREQYF
>TRBD2|TRBV19|16|.|TRBJ2-3
TGTGCCAGTAGTATCTGGGACTACCCTACCACAGATACGCAGTATTTT
CASSIWDYPTTDTQYF
>.|TRBV30|12|.|TRBJ2-2
TGTGCCTGGGAGGACTTGACCGGGGAGCTGTTTTTT
CAWEDLTGELFF
>TRBD1|TRBV4-3|15|.|TRBJ1-2
TGCGCCAGCAGCCAAGATAGGACAGGGGGCGGGGGCTACACCTTC
CASSQDRTGGGGYTF
>.|TRBV6-6|14|.|TRBJ1-6
TGTGCCAGCAGCCAAACAGGGAGCGATTCACCCCTCCACTTT
CASSQTGSDSPLHF
>.|TRBV9|13|.|TRBJ1-1
TGTGCCAGCAGCCCCCCCCTGGGAATTGAAGCTTTCTTT
CASSPPLGIEAFF